Each of the 3 T cell receptor beta chains below was sequenced from the same sample in a study of Graves' ophthalmopathy and Graves' hyperthyroidism (dated by TCRdb to 2016 to 2019). Sequencer: Illumina HiSeq 2000. For repertoire sequencing, the TCR beta CDR3 regions were amplified from RNA transcripts. The first round of RT-PCR was done with HTBI primers and the Qiagen OneStep RT-PCR kit, and was followed by a second round of multiplex PCR, then size selection and purification. The public reads were reprocessed in TCRdb via fastp at Q25 and MiXCR, keeping in-frame beta chains. When rows share a CDR3 protein, they turn into one entry using the most common DNA and genes. The sample has approximately 460,000 distinct CDR3 sequences on record, approximately 15% of them singletons. Together, the top ten hold over 8% of the sample. The sequencing input was blood. These receptors were taken from a woman aged 30 to 39 with Graves' ophthalmopathy. Donor details come from another sample of the same person, matched by shared clones.

This clonotype was counted at least ten times. The chain is built from TRBV10-3 and TRBJ2-5; 9 positions match TRBD1. The CDR3 consists of 16 residues. V trimming: 0 bases; J trimming: 4 bases; junction bases outside the gene matches: 6. Germline loops: CDR1 ENHRY, CDR2 SYGVKD. CDR3 coding DNA: TGTGCCATCAGTGAGTCGCGGGGACAGGGAGGAGAGACCCAGTACTTC. Amino acids: CAISESRGQGGETQYF.

This clonotype has a count of ten or more. This sequence joins TRBV6-1 and TRBJ1-1; unclear D gene. The germline V gene has CDR1 MNHNS and CDR2 SASEGT. Trimming cost V 7 bases and J 0 bases, with 12 bases left between them. The CDR3 extends over 14 amino acids. The CDR3 sequence is CASTLRGLNTEAFF. CDR3 DNA sequence: TGTGCCAGCACCCTCAGAGGGCTGAACACTGAAGCTTTCTTT.

In regard to this clonotype: Just one base apart from a much larger clone, this may be a read error. The chain is built from TRBV11-2 and TRBJ1-5; 8 bases map to TRBD1. Germline CDR1 and CDR2: SGHAT and FQNNGV. This CDR3 has 14 residues. The CDR3 here is CASSQGATNQPKHF. Written as DNA, the CDR3 is TGTGCCAGCAGCCAGGGGGCCACCAATCAGCCCAAGCATTTT.